Listed here are 14 T cell receptor beta chains from one sample, sequenced in a study of radiotherapy plus CTLA-4 blockade in lung cancer. TCRdb keeps only in-frame clones here, not all; method: immunoSEQ multiplex PCR. The data hold approximately 89,000 clones, with 78% observed a single time. The source material was peripheral blood, sampled from a patient treated with radiotherapy plus ipilimumab. The origin of the receptors is a human donor with non-small cell lung cancer who had a partial response to radiotherapy plus ipilimumab. Some clones in this sample may be carry-over from other donors' samples.

The rearrangement joins TRBV2 to TRBJ1-2; D is perhaps TRBD1 (5 bases). The germline V gene has CDR1 SNHLY and CDR2 FYNNEI. The CDR3 is 13 residues long. V dropped 2 bases and J dropped 4 bases, with 8 bases sitting between them. The CDR3 spells CASSEQGTYGYTF. In DNA form, the CDR3 reads TGTGCCAGCAGTGAACAGGGTACCTATGGCTACACCTTC.

This clone was recorded a few times. Relative to the germline gene, one junction end is altered; a read error may explain this. The chain has TRBV7-8 and TRBJ2-1, with TRBD2 matching over 12 bases. There are 15 residues in the CDR3. Looked up from germline, CDR1 is SGHVS and CDR2 is FQNEAQ. This CDR3 is CASSVASGRADEQFF. The CDR3 DNA is TGTGCCAGCAGCGTAGCTAGCGGGAGGGCAGATGAGCAGTTCTTC. The variable domain in full, completed from reference TRBV7-8 and TRBJ2-1, reads GAGVSQSPRYKVAKRGQDVALRCDPISGHVSLFWYQQALGQGPEFLTYFQNEAQLDKSGLPSDRFFAERPEGSVSTLKIQRTQQEDSAVYLCASSVASGRADEQFFGPGTRLTVL.

This clone was counted a single time. This chain uses TRBV5-1 with TRBJ2-7, with 7 positions matching TRBD1. With V trimmed by 5 bases and J by 0 bases, 5 bases remained unmatched. The CDR3 extends over 14 amino acids. Germline CDR1 SGHRS, CDR2 YFSETQ. This CDR3 reads CASRAGTVSYEQYF. The DNA of the CDR3 is TGCGCCAGCAGGGCCGGGACAGTCTCCTACGAGCAGTACTTC.

V gene TRBV27 combines with J gene TRBJ2-1, with TRBD2 identical over 10 bases. Germline lookup yields CDR1 MNHEY and CDR2 SMNVEV (reference sequence). This CDR3 spans 17 amino acids. With 7 bases clipped from V and 9 bases from J, the junction kept 18 bases outside the gene matches. The chain's CDR3 is CASTPGLAAFGVSEQFF. The CDR3 DNA reads TGTGCCAGCACACCCGGACTAGCGGCCTTCGGGGTGAGTGAGCAGTTCTTC.

The chain combines TRBV10-3 with TRBJ1-2, with D tentatively TRBD1 (5 bases). Germline V CDR1 and CDR2: ENHRY, SYGVKD. This CDR3 has 14 amino acids. V lost 10 bases and J lost 0, with 15 bases in between. The chain's CDR3 is CASRGVTSNYGYTF. CDR3 in DNA: TGTGCCAGTCGGGGGGTTACCTCTAACTATGGCTACACCTTC.

J is TRBJ2-7 and V is TRBV6-6, with D possibly TRBD2 on 6 matching bases. The germline V gene encodes CDR1 MNHNY and CDR2 SVGAGI (reference sequence). The CDR3 is made up of 12 amino acids. Trimming removed 5 bases from V and 2 bases from J, with 7 bases in between. As DNA, the CDR3 is TGTGCCAGCAGTGGGGGGACCTACGAGCAGTACTTC. Translation: CASSGGTYEQYF.

This chain connects TRBV29-1 to TRBJ1-4; D might be TRBD1 (6 bases). The V end was cut by 6 bases, the J end by 4 bases, with 9 bases between. Germline CDR1 is SQVTM and CDR2 is ANQGSEA. CDR3 length: 12 residues. The CDR3 DNA reads TGCAGCGTACAGGGTCGTAATGAAAAACTGTTTTTT. Its protein is CSVQGRNEKLFF.

This clone was recorded only once. The chain is built from TRBV18 and TRBJ2-3; the match to TRBD1 covers 7 bases. The length of the CDR3 is 15 residues. The V gene's germline CDR1 is KGHSH and CDR2 LQKENI. The junction had 8 bases not matched to a gene; V was cut back by 8 bases and J by 0 bases. Here the CDR3 reads CASRRDSLSTDTQYF. For the CDR3, the DNA is TGTGCCAGCAGAAGGGACAGTCTTAGCACAGATACGCAGTATTTT.

This clone was seen more than once but under ten times. The genes are TRBV18 and TRBJ2-7; 7 bases are shared with TRBD1. CDR1 is KGHSH, CDR2 LQKENI, per germline. CDR3 length: 16 residues. After removal of 0 bases from V and 5 bases from J, the junction contained 10 bases not matched to a gene. CDR3 DNA sequence: TGTGCCAGCTCACCACCGACAGGGCTAGCCCGAAACGAGCAGTACTTC. This codes for CASSPPTGLARNEQYF.

The chain couples TRBV5-1 to TRBJ2-1; TRBD1 agrees at 10 bases. The length of the CDR3 is 14 residues. Unmatched junction bases numbered 5, after V lost 2 bases and J lost 9 bases. The V gene's germline CDR1 is SGHRS and CDR2 YFSETQ. CDR3 DNA: TGCGCCAGCAGCTTCCGGACAGGGGGTGGTGAGCAGTTCTTC. Its translation: CASSFRTGGGEQFF.

About this clone itself: The same CDR3 arises from other DNA sequences in this sample as well. The chain carries TRBV2 and TRBJ1-6; 9 nucleotides align to TRBD1. Germline lookup yields CDR1 SNHLY and CDR2 FYNNEI. There are 13 residues in the CDR3. The J segment lost 13 bases and the V segment lost 6 bases, leaving 7 bases of the junction unmatched. The CDR3: CASSRDRAPPLHF. CDR3 bases: TGTGCCAGCAGCCGGGACAGGGCTCCGCCCCTCCACTTT.

This clone was counted a few times. The genes are TRBV7-9 and TRBJ2-3; 9 bases map to TRBD2. Germline V gene data show CDR1 as SEHNR and CDR2 as FQNEAQ (reference sequence). V trimming: 3 bases; J trimming: 4 bases; junction bases outside the gene matches: 8. The CDR3 loop spans 16 amino acids. The CDR3 spells CASSLGWAGGPDTQYF. CDR3 nucleotide sequence: TGTGCCAGCAGCTTGGGTTGGGCGGGGGGGCCAGATACGCAGTATTTT.

The rearrangement joins TRBV14 to TRBJ2-1, with 9 bases identical to TRBD1. The germline gives CDR1 SGHDN, CDR2 FVKESK. The CDR3 contains 16 residues. Trimming took 3 bases from V and 5 from J; bases not matched to a gene: 8. Here the CDR3 reads CASSQLGQGMNNEQFF. The CDR3 bases are TGTGCCAGCAGCCAGTTAGGACAGGGGATGAACAATGAGCAGTTCTTC. Full variable domain (outside the CDR3, taken from reference TRBV14 and TRBJ2-1): EAGVTQFPSHSVIEKGQTVTLRCDPISGHDNLYWYRRVMGKEIKFLLHFVKESKQDESGMPNNRFLAERTGGTYSTLKVQPAELEDSGVYFCASSQLGQGMNNEQFFGPGTRLTVL.

The chain uses TRBV14 and TRBJ1-2; possibly TRBD1 for D (6 bases). V was clipped by 1 base and J by 5 bases, with 11 bases between them. This CDR3 has 14 residues. Germline-derived CDR1 and CDR2 are SGHDN and FVKESK. The CDR3 DNA reads as TGTGCCAGCAGCCAAGCAGGGGTATTATATGGCTACACCTTC. Protein product: CASSQAGVLYGYTF.